The 18 T cell receptor beta chains presented below share a single source sample, sequenced in a study of cytomegalovirus exposure and HLA in healthy donors. Primers: 60 Vbeta forward and 13 Jbeta reverse. Clones were sequenced by immunoSEQ multiplex PCR, and TCRdb holds only the in-frame ones, with some missing. The profile shows 120,000 to 150,000 clones, over 60% of them singletons. Sequencing used PBMCs. All receptors derive from a man aged 35 to 55 in good health and CMV-seropositive.

The chain couples TRBV6-5 to TRBJ2-5; TRBD1 is a possible D gene (6 bases). V was shortened by 4 bases and J by 13 bases, with 16 bases between the two germline ends. CDR3 length: 12 residues. Germline V gene lookup returns CDR1 MNHEY and CDR2 SVGAGI. CDR3 loop: CASSSPTGSMYF. The CDR3, as DNA: TGTGCCAGCAGTTCCCCAACAGGGTCTATGTACTTC.

This clone showed up just a few times. The rearrangement joins TRBV10-2 to TRBJ1-4; a weak D match, TRBD1 (5 bases). Trimming shortened V by 1 base and J by 0 bases, and 21 bases separated the two germline ends. CDR3 size: 20 residues. Germline V gene sequence: CDR1 WSHSY, CDR2 SAAADI. As DNA, the CDR3 is TGCGCCAGCAGTGAGTATGGGGGAGGACGGCACTTTCCAACTAATGAAAAACTGTTTTTT. Translating gives CASSEYGGGRHFPTNEKLFF.

The chain combines TRBV11-3 with TRBJ2-7; maybe TRBD1 (6 bases). Germline V lookup: CDR1 SGHNT, CDR2 YENEEA. V was clipped by 1 base and J by 0 bases, with 7 bases between them. The CDR3 extends over 14 amino acids. The CDR3 sequence: CASSLGTDSYEQYF. The CDR3 DNA reads TGTGCCAGCAGCTTAGGGACAGACTCCTACGAGCAGTACTTC.

CDR3 nucleotides: TGTGCCAGCAGGGTGACAGGGGGAAGTAGCTATGGCTACACCTTC. Protein sequence: CASRVTGGSSYGYTF. This chain connects TRBV6-5 to TRBJ1-2; 9 bases line up with TRBD1. The CDR3 is 15 amino acids. Germline CDR1 reads MNHEY; CDR2 reads SVGAGI. V was pared by 6 bases and J by 4 bases, with 9 bases of the junction left unmatched.

The chain couples TRBV4-2 to TRBJ2-3; D is uncertain. The CDR3 is made up of 14 amino acids. V was cut by 0 bases and J by 3 bases, with 7 bases left in between. Looked up from germline, CDR1 is LGHNA and CDR2 is YNFKEQ. CDR3 sequence (DNA): TGTGCCAGCAGCCAAGATCCAACTACAGATACGCAGTATTTT. This translates into CASSQDPTTDTQYF.

The rearrangement links TRBV11-2 to TRBJ2-3, with 11 bases fitting TRBD2. The CDR3 is made up of 16 amino acids. Germline CDR1 SGHAT, CDR2 FQNNGV. After removal of 1 base from V and 5 bases from J, the junction contained 5 bases not matched to a gene. CDR3 in DNA: TGTGCCAGCAGCTTAGGACTAGCGGGGTCCGGAGATACGCAGTATTTT. This sequence encodes CASSLGLAGSGDTQYF.

The chain joins TRBV9 to TRBJ2-7, with 10 bases identical to TRBD1. The V gene end was trimmed by 4 bases and the J gene end by 0 bases; junction bases not matched to a gene: 4. This CDR3 is 15 amino acids long. Germline CDR1 and CDR2: SGDLS and YYNGEE. The CDR3 here is CASSPRDRGSYEQYF. The CDR3 nucleotides read TGTGCCAGCAGCCCCCGGGACAGGGGCTCCTACGAGCAGTACTTC.

The gene calls are TRBV27 and TRBJ2-3; D gene unclear. CDR1 and CDR2 (germline): MNHEY, SMNVEV (reference sequence). The CDR3 extends over 11 amino acids. The germline V and J ends were trimmed by 7 bases and 5 bases, with 7 bases remaining between them. DNA for the CDR3: TGTGCCAGCATCGGAGAAGATACGCAGTATTTT. This translates into CASIGEDTQYF.

CDR3 amino acids: CASSRTPGGGPSGNTIYF. In nucleotides, the CDR3 is TGTGCCAGCAGTCGAACCCCGGGGGGAGGTCCCTCTGGAAACACCATATATTTT. V gene TRBV28 combines with J gene TRBJ1-3; TRBD1 might be the D (5 bases). The V and J ends lost 5 bases and 0 bases respectively, with 20 bases between them. The CDR3 totals 18 residues. Germline V gene data show CDR1 as MDHEN and CDR2 as SYDVKM.

J is TRBJ2-3 and V is TRBV5-1, with TRBD1 matching over 7 bases. The CDR3 contains 17 residues. The trim removed 0 bases at V and 2 bases at J, leaving 9 bases unmatched. In germline, CDR1 is SGHRS, CDR2 YFSETQ. This chain's CDR3 is CASSLGHRDSNTDTQYF. In nucleotides, the CDR3 is TGCGCCAGCAGCTTGGGGCATCGGGACAGCAACACAGATACGCAGTATTTT.

The chain employs TRBV6-5 and TRBJ1-2; unclear D gene. CDR1 and CDR2 (germline): MNHEY, SVGAGI. V was cut by 6 bases and J by 8 bases, with 16 bases left in between. The CDR3 length is 13 residues. The CDR3 loop reads CASSRGGKIGYTF. The CDR3 DNA reads TGTGCCAGCAGCCGCGGAGGAAAGATCGGCTACACCTTC.

The table lists this clone with a few counts. The sample holds other DNA sequences that translate to the same CDR3. The chain combines TRBV6-5 with TRBJ1-2; 11 nucleotides align to TRBD1. The CDR3 sequence is 16 residues long. The germline V gene has CDR1 MNHEY and CDR2 SVGAGI. Trimming took 2 bases from V and 4 from J; bases not matched to a gene: 6. CDR3 sequence: CASSYLRTGGSYGYTF. The CDR3 DNA sequence: TGTGCCAGCAGTTACCTAAGGACAGGGGGCTCCTATGGCTACACCTTC.

This chain joins TRBV6-5 and TRBJ2-3; the match to TRBD2 covers 8 bases. The V gene's germline CDR1 is MNHEY and CDR2 SVGAGI. CDR3 length: 14 amino acids. Trimming took 4 bases from V and 6 from J; bases not matched to a gene: 6. The CDR3 DNA sequence: TGTGCCAGCAGTTCCCCACTAGCGGTTGATACGCAGTATTTT. The encoded protein is CASSSPLAVDTQYF.

The gene calls are TRBV4-2 and TRBJ1-1; D possibly corresponds to TRBD1 (5 bases). The germline V gene has CDR1 LGHNA and CDR2 YNFKEQ. The CDR3 extends over 15 amino acids. V dropped 6 bases and J dropped 4 bases, with 18 bases sitting between them. CDR3: CASSYPGLQATEAFF. Here the CDR3 DNA reads TGTGCCAGCAGTTACCCGGGACTCCAGGCCACTGAAGCTTTCTTT.

The chain carries TRBV5-5 and TRBJ1-5; D uncertain. The V gene lost 2 bases and the J gene lost 5 bases, with 5 bases spanning the gap. Germline V gives CDR1 SGHKS, CDR2 YYEKEE (reference sequence). The CDR3 has 12 residues. CDR3 residues: CASSFPDQPQHF. In DNA form, the CDR3 reads TGTGCCAGCAGCTTTCCAGATCAGCCCCAGCATTTT.

This chain links TRBV7-9 with TRBJ2-1; 8 bases are a match to TRBD1. CDR3 length equals 18 residues. With V trimmed by 5 bases and J by 5 bases, 17 bases remained unmatched. The germline gives CDR1 SEHNR, CDR2 FQNEAQ (reference sequence). The CDR3 bases are TGTGCCAGCAGCGTGGGCCCCAGGGGGCTAGAATTGGACAATGAGCAGTTCTTC. Residues: CASSVGPRGLELDNEQFF.

This chain links TRBV6-4 with TRBJ2-2; D is possibly TRBD2 (5 bases). Germline values: CDR1 MRHNA, CDR2 SNTAGT. Trimming removed 3 bases from V and 5 bases from J, with 7 bases in between. This CDR3 has 13 residues. The CDR3 loop reads CASSDWETGELFF. Written as DNA, the CDR3 is TGTGCCAGCAGTGATTGGGAGACCGGGGAGCTGTTTTTT.

The rearrangement joins TRBV4-2 to TRBJ1-1; D might be TRBD1 (6 bases). Germline CDR1 and CDR2: LGHNA and YNFKEQ. There are 13 residues in the CDR3. V lost 4 bases, J lost 6 bases, and 12 bases lay in between. The CDR3 is CASSPRGGAEAFF. The DNA of the CDR3 is TGTGCCAGCAGCCCCCGAGGGGGGGCTGAAGCTTTCTTT.